These 2 T cell receptor beta chains were all obtained from the same sample, sequenced in a study of T-cell memory formation after mild COVID-19. TCRdb reanalysed the 5' RACE reads using MiXCR and keeps one entry per CDR3 protein. The data hold 450,000 to 700,000 distinct CDR3 sequences, with roughly 18% observed a single time. Sequencing was performed on PBMCs or a T cell subset sorted from them (not recorded which). The receptors originated from an adult woman who had mild COVID-19 (a few samples of this study predate the infection). Cell type and time point are not known.

There are a few counts of this clonotype. The chain is built from TRBV7-9 and TRBJ2-1; 12 bases align to TRBD2. Looked up from germline, CDR1 is SEHNR and CDR2 is FQNEAQ (reference sequence). The CDR3 sequence is 18 residues long. The V segment lost 2 bases and the J segment 0 bases; nucleotides outside the gene matches: 5. CDR3 region: CASSLPRGLAGSYNEQFF. The CDR3 nucleotides read TGTGCCAGCAGCTTACCACGGGGACTAGCGGGCTCCTACAATGAGCAGTTCTTC.

The CDR3 nucleotides are TGTGCCACCAGTGAATCTAGCTCCTACGAGCAGTACTTC. Protein sequence: CATSESSSYEQYF. The rearrangement joins TRBV24-1 to TRBJ2-7; unclear D gene. V was pared by 4 bases and J by 0 bases, with 6 bases between. The CDR3 extends over 13 amino acids. Per germline, CDR1 KGHDR and CDR2 SFDVKD.